The 9 T cell receptor beta chains reported below all come from one sample, sequenced in a study of T cells in Graves' hyperthyroidism and ophthalmopathy. Authors of the study amplified TCR beta CDR3 regions from RNA transcripts. The HTBI set primed first-round TCR CDR3 RT-PCR. MiXCR, run by TCRdb on the multiplex PCR reads, gives a single entry per CDR3 protein. The sample holds over 300,000 distinct CDR3 sequences, more than 11% seen once. The sequenced material came from blood. Every receptor here comes from a woman aged 60-75 years with Graves' hyperthyroidism.

V is TRBV5-5 and J is TRBJ1-2, with 8 nucleotides matching TRBD1. V lost 1 base to trimming and J lost 0 bases; unmatched junction nucleotides: 14. This CDR3 is 19 amino acids long. Germline CDR1 is SGHKS and CDR2 is YYEKEE (reference sequence). The DNA for the CDR3 is TGTGCCAGCAGCTTGAGTTTCTCCGGACAGGGACATTCTAACTATGGCTACACCTTC. It encodes CASSLSFSGQGHSNYGYTF.

This clonotype showed up many times. J is TRBJ2-7 and V is TRBV6-1; a possible D gene is TRBD2 (5 bases). V lost 5 bases to trimming and J lost 1 base, with 12 bases between them. Germline V gives CDR1 MNHNS, CDR2 SASEGT. This CDR3 spans 14 amino acids. The CDR3 DNA reads as TGTGCCAGCAGTTACGGTCGGGGATCCTACGAGCAGTACTTC. Its translation is CASSYGRGSYEQYF.

This sequence joins TRBV9 and TRBJ2-2, with D possibly called TRBD1 or TRBD2 (5 bases each). The CDR3 length is 13 residues. V lost 6 bases and J lost 6, with 12 bases in between. Germline V CDR1 and CDR2: SGDLS, YYNGEE. CDR3 DNA sequence: TGTGCCAGCACCCCCCAGGGAGCCGGGGAGCTGTTTTTT. It is translated as CASTPQGAGELFF.

This clonotype was counted ten times or more. J is TRBJ2-3 and V is TRBV5-5; D call uncertain. Germline values: CDR1 SGHKS, CDR2 YYEKEE (reference sequence). V gave up 0 bases and J gave up 0 bases, with 11 bases separating them. The length of the CDR3 is 16 residues. In nucleotides, the CDR3 is TGTGCCAGCAGCTTGGGGCGATCCACTAGCACAGATACGCAGTATTTT. As protein: CASSLGRSTSTDTQYF.

The gene calls are TRBV18 and TRBJ1-4; perhaps TRBD1 as D (5 bases). Trimming shortened V by 4 bases and J by 8 bases, and 8 bases separated the two germline ends. CDR3 size: 12 residues. CDR1 KGHSH and CDR2 LQKENI come from the germline V gene. The CDR3 loop is CASSQPGEKLFF. The CDR3 nucleotides read TGTGCCAGCTCACAGCCAGGGGAAAAACTGTTTTTT.

This clonotype came up many times. The CDR3 loop is CASSLASGVDNEQFF. The CDR3 nucleotides are TGCGCCAGCAGCTTGGCGAGCGGGGTGGACAATGAGCAGTTCTTC. The chain recombines TRBV5-1 with TRBJ2-1, with 7 bases fitting TRBD2. CDR3 length: 15 residues. In germline, CDR1 is SGHRS, CDR2 YFSETQ. The V and J ends lost 0 bases and 5 bases, in that order; junction bases with no gene match: 5.

V usage is TRBV12-5 and J usage is TRBJ1-5, with 8 bases lining up with TRBD1. With 1 base clipped from V and 0 bases from J, the junction kept 2 bases outside the gene matches. Per the germline V gene, CDR1 is LGHNT and CDR2 is FRNRAP. CDR3 length: 16 residues. The CDR3 DNA follows: TGTGCTAGTGGTTTGGGGGACAGGTATAGCAATCAGCCCCAGCATTTT. Encoded protein: CASGLGDRYSNQPQHF.

The sample holds many counts of this clonotype. The chain recombines TRBV30 with TRBJ1-5, with D possibly being TRBD1 (6 bases). The CDR3 is 13 amino acids. V lost 1 base, J lost 7 bases, and 11 bases lay in between. Germline CDR1 is GTSNPN and CDR2 is SVGIG (reference sequence). This CDR3 reads CAWSEQGGQPQHF. In DNA form, the CDR3 reads TGTGCCTGGAGTGAACAGGGTGGACAGCCCCAGCATTTT.

The rearrangement joins TRBV27 to TRBJ2-4, with TRBD1 as a possible D gene (6 bases). The CDR3 loop spans 14 amino acids. Per the germline V gene, CDR1 is MNHEY and CDR2 is SMNVEV (reference sequence). The V gene lost 3 bases and the J gene lost 6 bases, with 12 bases spanning the gap. The CDR3 coding sequence is TGTGCCAGCAGTTTGCTCCGGGACATAAACATTCAGTACTTC. It is translated as CASSLLRDINIQYF.